A single sample is the source of the 10 T cell receptor beta chains below, sequenced in a study of T-cell reconstitution after alpha-beta-depleted transplantation in children. The library targeted TCRbeta and was prepared with unique molecular identifiers. TCRdb fed the PCR reads into MiXCR, producing one record per CDR3 protein. The sample lists approximately 400,000 distinct CDR3 sequences; 9.5% to 13% were seen once. The specimen comprised PBMCs from the stem cell graft donor, sampled from the stem cell graft. These receptor sequences come from a human donor who donated a stem cell graft to a child with acute myeloid leukemia.

On this clonotype: A much larger clone lies a single base off, so this may be a read error. V usage is TRBV7-3 and J usage is TRBJ2-6; D is uncertain. The CDR3 is 13 amino acids. V was cut by 7 bases and J by 1 base, with 5 bases left in between. The V gene's germline CDR1 is SGHTA and CDR2 FQGTGA. CDR3 sequence: CASTTSGANVLTF. CDR3 sequence (DNA): TGTGCCAGCACCACATCTGGGGCCAACGTCCTGACTTTC.

As DNA, the CDR3 is TGCAGCGTTGAAGAGGTCGGGGTAGCGGGGGGTCCTGGAGAGACCCAGTACTTC. Translated, it gives CSVEEVGVAGGPGETQYF. The chain links TRBV29-1 to TRBJ2-5; 10 bases are a match to TRBD2. CDR3 size: 18 residues. The V and J ends lost 0 bases and 4 bases, in that order; junction bases with no gene match: 14. Germline CDR1 SQVTM, CDR2 ANQGSEA.

CDR3 region: CASSFDTPGEQYF. As DNA, the CDR3 is TGTGCCAGCAGCTTTGACACCCCCGGGGAGCAGTACTTC. This chain links TRBV5-5 with TRBJ2-7; no firm D call. Germline lookup yields CDR1 SGHKS and CDR2 YYEKEE (reference sequence). V lost 2 bases and J lost 7, with 13 bases in between. This CDR3 contains 13 residues.

This clonotype was observed a few times. The rearrangement uses TRBV6-1 and TRBJ1-2; D remains ambiguous. V lost 1 base and J lost 9, with 15 bases in between. Germline lookup yields CDR1 MNHNS and CDR2 SASEGT. The CDR3 consists of 14 residues. The CDR3 loop reads CASSEGTTLRRYTF. The DNA for the CDR3 is TGTGCCAGCAGTGAAGGGACGACCCTCCGACGCTACACCTTC.

At least ten counts were recorded for this clonotype. The chain combines TRBV5-1 with TRBJ2-2; 10 bases agree with TRBD2. J lost 5 bases, V lost 4 bases, and 8 bases had no gene match. The CDR3 loop spans 16 amino acids. Germline CDR1 SGHRS, CDR2 YFSETQ. DNA of the CDR3: TGCGCCAGCAGCATAGCTAGCGGGAGTTGGACCGGGGAGCTGTTTTTT. Its protein product is CASSIASGSWTGELFF.

This clonotype was seen a few times. This chain uses TRBV19 with TRBJ1-1; no definite D call. Germline V gives CDR1 LNHDA, CDR2 SQIVND (reference sequence). The length of the CDR3 is 14 residues. V lost 3 bases, J lost 1 base, and 9 bases lay in between. This CDR3 is CASSMGLGNTEAFF. The CDR3 DNA sequence: TGTGCCAGTAGTATGGGGTTAGGGAACACTGAAGCTTTCTTT.

This chain uses TRBV30 with TRBJ1-1; a weak D match, TRBD1 (6 bases). V dropped 5 bases and J dropped 8 bases, with 9 bases sitting between them. Germline V gives CDR1 GTSNPN, CDR2 SVGIG (reference sequence). CDR3 length: 10 residues. The CDR3 sequence is CAWGGGEAFF. The CDR3 region has the DNA TGTGCCTGGGGAGGGGGAGAAGCTTTCTTT.

The rearrangement uses TRBV12-3 or TRBV12-4 and TRBJ1-2; D is uncertain. The CDR3 has 16 amino acids. Trimming took off 2 bases at V and 8 bases at J, with 21 bases between the two ends. In DNA form, the CDR3 reads TGTGCCAGCAGTTTAAGGATGGGCCCCTTATTTGAGGGCTACACCTTC. Its protein is CASSLRMGPLFEGYTF.

The chain has TRBV3-1 and TRBJ2-5, with 8 nucleotides matching TRBD2. V lost 6 bases and J lost 2; bases outside the gene matches: 17. The CDR3 loop spans 18 amino acids. CDR1 and CDR2 from the germline V gene are LGHDT and YNNKEL (reference sequence). CDR3: CASSLGLVEGPLQETQYF. For the CDR3, the DNA is TGTGCCAGCAGTTTGGGACTAGTCGAGGGGCCATTACAAGAGACCCAGTACTTC.

A word on this clonotype: Germline is not matched at one junction end, which may reflect a read error. V usage is TRBV20-1 and J usage is TRBJ2-1; 13 bases fit TRBD2. The CDR3 sequence is 15 residues long. Germline CDR1 reads DFQATT; CDR2 reads SNEGSKA (reference sequence). Here the CDR3 DNA reads TGCTGTGCTTCCGGGACTAGCGGGACGAACAATGAGCAGTTCTTC. Translated, it gives CCASGTSGTNNEQFF.